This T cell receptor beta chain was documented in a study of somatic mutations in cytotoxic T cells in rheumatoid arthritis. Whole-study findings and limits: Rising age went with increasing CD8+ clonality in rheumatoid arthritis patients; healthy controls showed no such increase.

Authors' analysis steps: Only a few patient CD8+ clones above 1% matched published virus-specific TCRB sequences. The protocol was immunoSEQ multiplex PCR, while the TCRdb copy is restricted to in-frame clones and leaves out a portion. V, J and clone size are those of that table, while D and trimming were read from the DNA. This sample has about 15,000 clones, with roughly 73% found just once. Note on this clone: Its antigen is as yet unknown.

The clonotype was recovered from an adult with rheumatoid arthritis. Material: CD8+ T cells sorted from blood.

The CDR3 region is CASGLGVNTEAFF. The CDR3 nucleotides read TGTGCCAGCGGACTTGGTGTGAACACTGAAGCTTTCTTT. The gene calls are TRBV27 and TRBJ1-1; D is ambiguous. Trimming pared 8 bases from V and 0 bases from J, leaving 10 bases between. The CDR3 loop spans 13 amino acids. Germline CDR1 reads MNHEY; CDR2 reads SMNVEV (reference sequence).